The TCR beta chain described here comes from a study of T cell responses to AZD1222 COVID-19 vaccine. Study as a whole: It was second doses at about 4 or about 12 weeks that were pooled.

Measured with immunoSEQ multiplex PCR; TCRdb has only the in-frame clones, and not every one. The table includes roughly 140,000 clones, approximately 89% detected once. Broader study findings: Spike-specific TCR depth and breadth grew after two AZD1222 doses.

The CDR3 totals 15 residues. Germline values: CDR1 MGHDK, CDR2 SYGVNS. V dropped 2 bases and J dropped 3 bases, with 14 bases sitting between them. A word on this clone: Its antigen is not known.

This clonotype was sampled from an adult in good health. The input for sequencing was peripheral blood, taken on day 0 of AZD1222 vaccination. V is TRBV25-1 and J is TRBJ2-7; possible D gene TRBD1, 5 bases. In nucleotides, the CDR3 is TGTGCCAGCAGTGAAAGGGGTAAGACAGACTACGAGCAGTACTTC. This sequence encodes CASSERGKTDYEQYF.